The 30 T cell receptor beta chains reported below all come from one sample, sequenced in a study of CD8+ T cells in alopecia areata. Sequencing relied on a cDNA template that was reverse transcribed from extracted RNA. This table comes from immunoSEQ multiplex PCR, and its TCRdb copy is limited to in-frame clones, with some not included. The sample lists hundreds of thousands of clones; about three fifths were seen once. The sample in question was CD4+ T cells sorted from blood, obtained at week 0. The receptors here all came from a human donor with alopecia areata.

The chain recombines TRBV30 with TRBJ1-6, with a weak D call TRBD1 (6 bases). This CDR3 has 9 residues. CDR1 and CDR2 from the germline V gene are GTSNPN and SVGIG (reference sequence). V was pared by 8 bases and J by 14 bases, with 10 bases between. DNA for the CDR3: TGTGCCGACAACAGGGCCCTCCACTTT. It specifies CADNRALHF. Complete variable domain (other parts from reference TRBV30 and TRBJ1-6): SQTIHQWPATLVQPVGSPLSLECTVEGTSNPNLYWYRQAAGRGLQLLFYSVGIGQISSEVPQNLSASRPQDRQFILSSKKLLLSDSGFYLCADNRALHFGNGTRLTVT.

V gene TRBV2 combines with J gene TRBJ1-6; D uncertain. This CDR3 comprises 15 residues. Trimming took off 1 base at V and 7 bases at J, with 11 bases between the two ends. The germline CDR1 and CDR2 sequences are SNHLY and FYNNEI. This chain's CDR3 is CASSEDLLGNSPLHF. Written as DNA, the CDR3 is TGTGCCAGCAGTGAAGACCTTTTAGGGAATTCACCCCTCCACTTT. The whole variable domain, remainder taken from reference TRBV2 and TRBJ1-6, is EPEVTQTPSHQVTQMGQEVILRCVPISNHLYFYWYRQILGQKVEFLVSFYNNEISEKSEIFDDQFSVERPDGSNFTLKIRSTKLEDSAMYFCASSEDLLGNSPLHFGNGTRLTVT.

The chain recombines TRBV6-1 with TRBJ1-2, with a weak D call TRBD1 (5 bases). Germline V lookup: CDR1 MNHNS, CDR2 SASEGT. This CDR3 region has 14 residues. V lost 2 bases to trimming and J lost 2 bases, with 9 bases between them. CDR3 in DNA: TGTGCCAGCAGTGAACCGGGACGGAACTATGGCTACACCTTC. It encodes CASSEPGRNYGYTF.

This rearrangement joins TRBV30 to TRBJ2-7; D remains ambiguous. Per germline, CDR1 GTSNPN and CDR2 SVGIG (reference sequence). V shed 0 bases and J shed 2 bases, with 8 bases lying between them. The length of the CDR3 is 13 residues. The CDR3 loop is CAWSVYRTYEQYF. The CDR3 DNA reads as TGTGCCTGGAGTGTATACAGAACCTACGAGCAGTACTTC.

The gene calls are TRBV29-1 and TRBJ1-1; no reliable D call. V lost 5 bases to trimming and J lost 1 base, with 14 bases between them. CDR3 length equals 14 residues. CDR1 is SQVTM, CDR2 ANQGSEA, per germline. CDR3: CSVKGRASNTEAFF. The CDR3 bases are TGCAGCGTTAAGGGCCGGGCTTCGAACACTGAAGCTTTCTTT.

The chain employs TRBV6-5 and TRBJ1-5, with D tentatively TRBD1 (5 bases). The CDR3 is 12 amino acids. V was trimmed by 3 bases and J by 10 bases, leaving 10 bases between them. CDR1 is MNHEY, CDR2 SVGAGI, per germline. The CDR3 bases are TGTGCCAGCAGTTATTTGGGGGGACCCCAGCATTTT. Protein: CASSYLGGPQHF.

V gene TRBV27 combines with J gene TRBJ2-3; 16 nucleotides agree with TRBD2. Germline assignment: CDR1 MNHEY and CDR2 SMNVEV (reference sequence). The CDR3 is 14 residues long. Unmatched junction bases numbered 4, after V lost 4 bases and J lost 12 bases. DNA for the CDR3: TGTGCCAGCAGTTCCGGGACTAGCGGGAGGGTTCAGTATTTT. The encoded protein is CASSSGTSGRVQYF.

This clone was seen a single time. This chain links TRBV9 with TRBJ2-1; 10 bases align to TRBD2. The V segment lost 2 bases and the J segment 5 bases; nucleotides outside the gene matches: 7. The CDR3 is 16 amino acids. Germline CDR1 SGDLS, CDR2 YYNGEE. The CDR3 DNA reads as TGTGCCAGCAGCGTCTTAGCGGGAGGTTCCCACAATGAGCAGTTCTTC. It translates to CASSVLAGGSHNEQFF. Drawing the rest from reference TRBV9 and TRBJ2-1, the complete variable domain is DSGVTQTPKHLITATGQRVTLRCSPRSGDLSVYWYQQSLDQGLQFLIQYYNGEERAKGNILERFSAQQFPDLHSELNLSSLELGDSALYFCASSVLAGGSHNEQFFGPGTRLTVL.

This rearrangement joins TRBV5-1 to TRBJ1-2; 8 bases agree with TRBD1. The CDR3 covers 15 residues. Germline values: CDR1 SGHRS, CDR2 YFSETQ. The junction had 7 bases not matched to a gene; V was cut back by 0 bases and J by 6 bases. CDR3 region: CASSLGATGDNGYTF. As DNA, the CDR3 is TGCGCCAGCAGCTTGGGTGCGACAGGGGACAATGGCTACACCTTC.

The rearrangement joins TRBV10-3 to TRBJ2-7; 8 bases are a match to TRBD2. Per germline, CDR1 ENHRY and CDR2 SYGVKD. The CDR3 spans 12 residues. After removal of 6 bases from V and 7 bases from J, the junction contained 5 bases not matched to a gene. In nucleotides, the CDR3 is TGTGCCATCAGAGCGGGAGCGGGGGAGCAGTACTTC. Translated, it gives CAIRAGAGEQYF.

This clone turned up a few times. The genes are TRBV7-2 and TRBJ1-5, with D perhaps TRBD1 (5 bases). V was pared by 5 bases and J by 0 bases, with 14 bases between. Germline CDR1 is SGHTA and CDR2 is FQGNSA. The CDR3 length is 16 residues. CDR3 region: CASSTTGTSSNQPQHF. The CDR3 nucleotides read TGTGCCAGCAGCACTACCGGGACGTCTAGCAATCAGCCCCAGCATTTT.

The chain is built from TRBV6-6 and TRBJ2-3, with D possibly TRBD1 on 5 matching bases. The CDR3 is 14 residues long. In germline, CDR1 is MNHNY, CDR2 SVGAGI (reference sequence). V dropped 6 bases and J dropped 4 bases, with 14 bases sitting between them. The CDR3 DNA reads as TGTGCCAGCAGAGGGGCCGTTGGGGCAGATACGCAGTATTTT. Amino acid sequence: CASRGAVGADTQYF.

This clone showed up just a few times. This chain links TRBV7-9 with TRBJ1-2, with D unresolved. V was pared by 3 bases and J by 2 bases, with 16 bases between. The CDR3 has 16 residues. Looked up from germline, CDR1 is SEHNR and CDR2 is FQNEAQ (reference sequence). The CDR3: CASSLVNLIANYGYTF. In nucleotides, the CDR3 is TGTGCCAGCAGCTTGGTAAATCTCATAGCGAACTATGGCTACACCTTC.

At least ten counts were recorded for this clone. The J gene is TRBJ2-1, the V gene TRBV9; D is ambiguous. Trimming left V 0 bases short and J 5 bases short, with 6 bases between. Looked up from germline, CDR1 is SGDLS and CDR2 is YYNGEE. The CDR3 covers 13 residues. CDR3 sequence (DNA): TGTGCCAGCAGCGTAGGCCCCCACAATGAGCAGTTCTTC. Translated, it gives CASSVGPHNEQFF.

CDR3 sequence: CAWNGGSGGELFF. The CDR3 nucleotides read TGTGCCTGGAATGGGGGGTCGGGCGGGGAGCTGTTTTTT. The V gene is TRBV30, the J gene TRBJ2-2; possibly TRBD2 for D (6 bases). CDR3 length: 13 residues. Germline CDR1 reads GTSNPN; CDR2 reads SVGIG (reference sequence). V was cut by 4 bases and J by 7 bases, with 13 bases left in between.

This clone appeared a few times. The CDR3 region is CASSLGGEKDTQYF. The DNA of the CDR3 is TGCGCCAGCAGCTTGGGCGGGGAAAAAGATACGCAGTATTTT. This chain links TRBV5-1 with TRBJ2-3; D might be TRBD2 (6 bases). The CDR3 is made up of 14 amino acids. The V gene's germline CDR1 is SGHRS and CDR2 YFSETQ. Trimming removed 0 bases at V and 5 bases at J, with 10 bases between.

This clone was seen a handful of times. The rearrangement links TRBV27 to TRBJ1-5; no firm D call. V was cut by 3 bases and J by 0 bases, with 0 bases left in between. This CDR3 contains 12 residues. Germline lookup yields CDR1 MNHEY and CDR2 SMNVEV (reference sequence). CDR3 DNA sequence: TGTGCCAGCAGTTTTAGCAATCAGCCCCAGCATTTT. Its translation: CASSFSNQPQHF.

The J gene is TRBJ2-2, the V gene TRBV18; TRBD1 might be the D (5 bases). CDR3 length equals 16 residues. CDR1 is KGHSH, CDR2 LQKENI, per germline. Trimming took 0 bases from V and 4 from J, leaving 12 bases between them. CDR3 in amino acids: CASSPPRQGGTGELFF. As DNA, the CDR3 is TGTGCCAGCTCACCACCGAGGCAGGGTGGCACCGGGGAGCTGTTTTTT.

J is TRBJ1-2 and V is TRBV6-1, with 7 bases that match TRBD1. The V gene end was trimmed by 3 bases and the J gene end by 5 bases; junction bases not matched to a gene: 6. The CDR3 length is 14 residues. Germline values: CDR1 MNHNS, CDR2 SASEGT. This CDR3 reads CASSDPQGIYGYTF. The CDR3 DNA reads as TGTGCCAGCAGTGACCCACAGGGGATTTATGGCTACACCTTC.

The rearrangement links TRBV5-6 to TRBJ1-2; D perhaps matches TRBD1 (5 bases). Trimming left V 6 bases short and J 8 bases short, with 23 bases between. CDR3 length: 15 residues. CDR1 and CDR2 from the germline V gene are SGHDT and YYEEEE. CDR3: CASILRVALRGGYTF. Here the CDR3 DNA reads TGTGCCAGCATCCTTCGGGTCGCTCTCCGGGGCGGCTACACCTTC.

This clone occurred a few times. The CDR3 DNA is TGTGCCAGCAGCGTAGCAGTAGCGGGAGGTTTGGGTGAGCAGTTCTTC. Its protein is CASSVAVAGGLGEQFF. The chain employs TRBV9 and TRBJ2-1; 10 bases align to TRBD2. The V gene end was trimmed by 0 bases and the J gene end by 9 bases; junction bases not matched to a gene: 9. The CDR3 consists of 16 residues. Per germline, CDR1 SGDLS and CDR2 YYNGEE.

The J gene is TRBJ2-3, the V gene TRBV9; D gene uncertain. The CDR3 covers 16 residues. Looked up from germline, CDR1 is SGDLS and CDR2 is YYNGEE. V dropped 0 bases and J dropped 1 base, with 12 bases sitting between them. CDR3 sequence reads: CASSVDRAPGTDTQYF. The CDR3 DNA follows: TGTGCCAGCAGCGTAGATCGAGCTCCGGGCACAGATACGCAGTATTTT.

J is TRBJ2-1 and V is TRBV4-1; 9 nucleotides match TRBD2. The CDR3 runs to 17 residues. Trimming cost V 3 bases and J 4 bases; bases outside gene matches: 10. Germline V gene data show CDR1 as MGHRA and CDR2 as YSYEKL. The CDR3: CASSHGGLAGTYNEQFF. The CDR3 coding sequence is TGCGCCAGCAGCCACGGAGGGCTAGCGGGGACGTACAATGAGCAGTTCTTC.

V usage is TRBV5-4 and J usage is TRBJ2-2; possibly TRBD1 for D (6 bases). V shed 2 bases and J shed 1 base, with 9 bases lying between them. CDR3 length: 15 residues. Germline CDR1 is SGHNT and CDR2 is YYREEE (reference sequence). The CDR3 coding sequence is TGTGCCAGCAGCTTTCTGACAGGGAACACCGGGGAGCTGTTTTTT. Protein: CASSFLTGNTGELFF.

This clone was counted a few times. The CDR3 sequence: CASSLTGVWAYF. In DNA, the CDR3 is TGTGCCAGCAGCTTAACAGGGGTCTGGGCGTACTTC. This chain joins TRBV7-2 and TRBJ2-4, with TRBD1 identical over 7 bases. Per germline, CDR1 SGHTA and CDR2 FQGNSA. The ends lost 2 bases at V and 15 bases at J; junction bases unmatched: 7. The CDR3 has 12 residues.

The chain joins TRBV30 to TRBJ1-1; unclear D gene. CDR1 is GTSNPN, CDR2 SVGIG, per germline (reference sequence). The CDR3 is made up of 13 amino acids. V was clipped by 0 bases and J by 11 bases, with 16 bases between them. As DNA, the CDR3 is TGTGCCTGGAGTGTAAACGGTGGAGGGCTGGCTTTCTTT. Protein sequence: CAWSVNGGGLAFF.

This clone was recorded a few times. V is TRBV25-1 and J is TRBJ2-5, with TRBD2 matching 9 bases. The CDR3 has 15 residues. Unmatched junction bases numbered 3, after V lost 4 bases and J lost 0 bases. In germline, CDR1 is MGHDK, CDR2 SYGVNS. CDR3 bases: TGTGCCAGCAGTGCCAGCGGGGGGCACCAAGAGACCCAGTACTTC. It translates to CASSASGGHQETQYF.

V is TRBV7-2 and J is TRBJ2-7; D possibly corresponds to TRBD1 (5 bases). CDR3 length: 12 amino acids. V lost 6 bases, J lost 6 bases, and 12 bases lay in between. The V gene's germline CDR1 is SGHTA and CDR2 FQGNSA. The CDR3 DNA reads TGTGCCAGCAGTTCCAGGGTCCCCGAGCAGTACTTC. The encoded protein is CASSSRVPEQYF.

This clone was seen a few times. This chain joins TRBV11-2 and TRBJ2-1, with a weak D call TRBD1 (5 bases). Per germline, CDR1 SGHAT and CDR2 FQNNGV. The CDR3 runs 14 residues. Trimming stripped 5 bases from V and 3 bases from J, with 11 bases between. The CDR3 loop is CASSPIRGYNEQFF. CDR3 DNA: TGTGCCAGCAGCCCCATAAGGGGCTACAATGAGCAGTTCTTC.

V usage is TRBV30 and J usage is TRBJ1-2; tentative D call: TRBD1 (5 bases). Germline CDR1 and CDR2: GTSNPN and SVGIG (reference sequence). The CDR3 spans 13 residues. Deletions cut 0 bases from V and 2 bases from J, with 7 bases between. DNA of the CDR3: TGTGCCTGGAGTGTGACAGTAAACTATGGCTACACCTTC. Amino acid sequence: CAWSVTVNYGYTF. The entire variable domain, with the rest obtained from reference TRBV30 and TRBJ1-2, is as follows: SQTIHQWPATLVQPVGSPLSLECTVEGTSNPNLYWYRQAAGRGLQLLFYSVGIGQISSEVPQNLSASRPQDRQFILSSKKLLLSDSGFYLCAWSVTVNYGYTFGSGTRLTVV.